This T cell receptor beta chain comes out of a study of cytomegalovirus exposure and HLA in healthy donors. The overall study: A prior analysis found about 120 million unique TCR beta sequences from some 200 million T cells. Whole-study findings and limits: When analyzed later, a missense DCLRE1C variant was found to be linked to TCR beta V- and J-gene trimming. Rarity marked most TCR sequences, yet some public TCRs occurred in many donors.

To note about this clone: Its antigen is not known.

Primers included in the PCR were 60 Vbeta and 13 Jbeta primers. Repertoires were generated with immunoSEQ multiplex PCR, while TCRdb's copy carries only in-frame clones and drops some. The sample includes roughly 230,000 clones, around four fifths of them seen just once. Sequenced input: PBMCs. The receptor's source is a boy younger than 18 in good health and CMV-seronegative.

The CDR3 DNA reads as TGTGCCAGCTCACCTAAAAACACAGGGGGCTATTCACCCCTCCACTTT. Translation: CASSPKNTGGYSPLHF. This rearrangement joins TRBV18 to TRBJ1-6; 9 positions agree with TRBD1. CDR1 and CDR2 from the germline V gene are KGHSH and LQKENI. The J segment lost 8 bases and the V segment lost 3 bases, leaving 8 bases of the junction unmatched. This CDR3 spans 16 amino acids.